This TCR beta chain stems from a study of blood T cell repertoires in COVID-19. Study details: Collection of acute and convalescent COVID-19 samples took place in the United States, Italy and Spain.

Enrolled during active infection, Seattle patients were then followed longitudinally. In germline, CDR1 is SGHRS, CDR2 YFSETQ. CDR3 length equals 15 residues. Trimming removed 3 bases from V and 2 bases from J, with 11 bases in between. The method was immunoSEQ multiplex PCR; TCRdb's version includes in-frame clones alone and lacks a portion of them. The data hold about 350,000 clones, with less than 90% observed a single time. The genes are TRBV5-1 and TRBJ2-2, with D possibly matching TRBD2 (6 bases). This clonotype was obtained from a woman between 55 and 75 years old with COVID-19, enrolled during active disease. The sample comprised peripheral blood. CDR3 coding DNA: TGCGCCAGCAGCTGGGCCGGGACTAACACCGGGGAGCTGTTTTTT. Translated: CASSWAGTNTGELFF.